This T cell receptor beta chain was sequenced during a study of blood T cell repertoires in COVID-19. About the research overall: COVID-19 samples from acute and convalescent phases originated in the United States, Italy and Spain. T cells, B-cell-depleted T cells, or PBMCs provided the cDNA or gDNA that served as material.

This clone has just one count. V trimming: 5 bases; J trimming: 7 bases; junction bases outside the gene matches: 13. From germline, CDR1 is LGHDT and CDR2 YNNKEL (reference sequence). This CDR3 comprises 16 residues. Study processing details: Amplification of reference gene primers provided the estimated nucleated cell counts. TCRdb keeps only in-frame clones here, not all; method: immunoSEQ multiplex PCR. V and J calls and clone size are those listed in that table; D and trimming were worked out from the DNA. The table records 300,000 to 400,000 clones, 75% to 90% of them present only once. The Seattle site enrolled patients during active infection and followed them longitudinally.

The V call is TRBV3-1 (or the pseudogene TRBV3-2), the J call TRBJ1-2; 10 bases align to TRBD1. Sample: peripheral blood. The source of this sequence is a woman in her sixties or seventies with COVID-19, enrolled during active disease. CDR3 in amino acids: CASSFIRDRGGPGYTF. In DNA, the CDR3 is TGTGCCAGCAGCTTCATCCGGGACAGGGGAGGCCCTGGCTACACCTTC.